The table lists the clone carrying this T cell receptor (beta chain) with a few counts. Its antigen is still unknown. The data belong to a study of T-cell memory formation after mild COVID-19. The study, taken as a whole, reports: Detection of some responders pre-infection suggested pre-existing cross-reactive memory T cells participated. Clones that contracted from day 15 to 85 were balanced CD4/CD8, while later expanders leaned CD4+. Specificity for SARS-CoV-2 was not confirmed among the second-wave clones peaking on day 37. Shrinking CD4+ clones resided mostly in CM and EM, and CD8+ ones in EMRA.

The CDR3 spans 16 residues. Trimming shortened V by 4 bases and J by 7 bases, and 19 bases separated the two germline ends. The germline V gene has CDR1 LGHNA and CDR2 YSLEER. From the 5' RACE reads, TCRdb called clonotypes with MiXCR, one entry per CDR3 protein. This sample has 150,000 to 200,000 distinct CDR3 sequences, with about a fifth found just once. Sequenced material: PBMCs or a T cell subset sorted from them (not recorded which). The sequence was obtained from an adult woman who had mild COVID-19 (a few samples of this study predate the infection). Cell type and time point are not known. The chain has TRBV4-3 and TRBJ1-4; possible D gene TRBD1, 5 bases. This CDR3 reads CASSPRDLGWGEKLFF. The CDR3 nucleotides read TGCGCCAGCAGCCCCCGGGACCTAGGGTGGGGTGAAAAACTGTTTTTT.